This TCR beta chain was observed in a study of T cells in localized non-small cell lung cancer. CDR1 is MDHEN and CDR2 is SYDVKM in the germline V gene. The CDR3 loop spans 15 amino acids. Trimming removed 3 bases from V and 0 bases from J, with 8 bases in between. The protocol was immunoSEQ multiplex PCR, while the TCRdb copy is restricted to in-frame clones and leaves out a portion. The repertoire includes 1,500 to 2,000 clones, 35% to 45% of them detected once, and roughly an eighth sits in the top ten. The sequence came from a woman between 35 and 75 years old with stage I lung adenocarcinoma. The material sequenced was lung tumor tissue, taken before any cancer treatment. The genes are TRBV28 and TRBJ1-4; D is undetermined. The CDR3 region has the DNA TGTGCCAGCAGTTTTCCCGGGGCAACTAATGAAAAACTGTTTTTT. It yields the protein CASSFPGATNEKLFF.